A selection of T cell receptor beta chains follows, all from one sample in a study of memory CD4+ T cells and cytomegalovirus serostatus. The repertoire was sequenced with immunoSEQ multiplex PCR; TCRdb's copy has only in-frame clones and lacks some. Of some 46,000 clones in the sample, around four fifths were seen once. The sequencing sample was made of memory CD4+ T cells from blood. These TCRs come from an adult in good health and CMV-seronegative. The CDR3 runs from the conserved cysteine through the conserved F or W. Each record gives: clone size, V gene, D gene, J gene, CDR3 protein, CDR3 DNA. The D gene is left open where the match is weak. Clone size appears in some rows only: once, few, many, or a class for an expanded clone.

size: -; V: TRBV12-5; D: -; J: TRBJ1-4; CDR3: CASGPSGATNEKLFF; DNA: TGTGCTAGTGGCCCATCGGGGGCAACTAATGAAAAACTGTTTTTT
size: -; V: TRBV29-1; D: TRBD2; J: TRBJ2-1; CDR3: CSVSGGAYNEQFF; DNA: TGCAGCGTTAGCGGGGGGGCCTACAATGAGCAGTTCTTC
size: -; V: TRBV6-6; D: -; J: TRBJ1-1; CDR3: CASRDRANTEAFF; DNA: TGTGCCAGCAGAGACAGAGCGAACACTGAAGCTTTCTTT
size: -; V: TRBV11-2; D: -; J: TRBJ1-1; CDR3: CASSFQRTEAFF; DNA: TGTGCCAGCAGCTTTCAACGAACTGAAGCTTTCTTT
size: once; V: TRBV7-3; D: -; J: TRBJ2-3; CDR3: CASSPLPTSTDTQYF; DNA: TGTGCCAGCAGCCCTCTGCCGACTAGCACAGATACGCAGTATTTT
size: once; V: TRBV5-6; D: TRBD1; J: TRBJ1-2; CDR3: CASSLTGQLGYGYTF; DNA: TGTGCCAGCAGCTTGACGGGACAGTTGGGGTATGGCTACACCTTC
size: few; V: TRBV5-1; D: -; J: TRBJ2-2; CDR3: CASSVSTGNTGELFF; DNA: TGCGCCAGCAGCGTTTCGACAGGGAACACCGGGGAGCTGTTTTTT
size: -; V: TRBV2; D: -; J: TRBJ1-1; CDR3: CASSERDTEAFF; DNA: TGTGCCAGCAGTGAAAGGGACACTGAAGCTTTCTTT
size: few; V: TRBV29-1; D: -; J: TRBJ1-2; CDR3: CSVEDPTGYGYTF; DNA: TGCAGCGTTGAAGACCCCACGGGCTATGGCTACACCTTC
size: -; V: TRBV29-1; D: -; J: TRBJ2-5; CDR3: CSVEDVRTAQETQYF; DNA: TGCAGCGTTGAAGATGTTCGGACTGCCCAAGAGACCCAGTACTTC
size: -; V: TRBV29-1; D: -; J: TRBJ1-2; CDR3: CSVVEAGTGQYGYTF; DNA: TGCAGCGTTGTCGAAGCGGGAACCGGACAGTATGGCTACACCTTC
size: -; V: TRBV4-2; D: TRBD2; J: TRBJ2-5; CDR3: CASSLRGREGFETQYF; DNA: TGTGCCAGCAGCCTCCGGGGCAGGGAGGGGTTCGAGACCCAGTACTTC
size: -; V: TRBV5-1; D: -; J: TRBJ1-1; CDR3: CASSPGDFMNTEAFF; DNA: TGCGCCAGCAGCCCCGGGGATTTCATGAACACTGAAGCTTTCTTT
size: -; V: TRBV11-2; D: TRBD2; J: TRBJ2-3; CDR3: CASRRGSGGFPTDTQYF; DNA: TGTGCCAGCAGACGAGGAAGCGGGGGATTTCCCACAGATACGCAGTATTTT
size: -; V: TRBV6-5; D: TRBD1; J: TRBJ1-3; CDR3: CASRGTGTHGNTIYF; DNA: TGTGCCAGCAGAGGGACAGGTACCCATGGAAACACCATATATTTT
size: -; V: TRBV2; D: -; J: TRBJ1-1; CDR3: CASSDRLNTEAFF; DNA: TGTGCCAGCAGTGACAGATTGAACACTGAAGCTTTCTTT
size: -; V: TRBV7-2; D: TRBD2; J: TRBJ2-3; CDR3: CASSSSPAGGSDTQYF; DNA: TGTGCCAGCAGCTCGAGCCCGGCGGGGGGTTCAGATACGCAGTATTTT
size: -; V: TRBV14; D: -; J: TRBJ2-1; CDR3: CASSQDFGGEQFF; DNA: TGTGCCAGCAGCCAAGATTTTGGAGGCGAGCAGTTCTTC
size: -; V: TRBV29-1; D: -; J: TRBJ1-4; CDR3: CSARSATNEKLFF; DNA: TGCAGTGCCAGGTCCGCAACTAATGAAAAACTGTTTTTT
size: -; V: TRBV5-1; D: -; J: TRBJ2-6; CDR3: CASSLAGGANVLTF; DNA: TGCGCCAGCAGCTTGGCGGGTGGGGCCAACGTCCTGACTTTC
size: -; V: TRBV29-1; D: TRBD1; J: TRBJ1-2; CDR3: CSVEVYRGMDGYTF; DNA: TGCAGCGTTGAAGTATACAGGGGGATGGATGGCTACACCTTC
size: -; V: TRBV7-2; D: -; J: TRBJ1-2; CDR3: CASSFSPNYGYTF; DNA: TGTGCCAGCAGCTTCTCCCCGAACTATGGCTACACCTTC
size: -; V: TRBV9; D: TRBD2; J: TRBJ2-7; CDR3: CASSAGTSGGYEQYF; DNA: TGTGCCAGCAGCGCCGGGACTAGCGGGGGTTACGAGCAGTACTTC
size: medium-sized; V: TRBV5-5; D: -; J: TRBJ1-1; CDR3: CASSLSLSTTEAFF; DNA: TGTGCCAGCAGCCTCAGTCTGTCTACCACTGAAGCTTTCTTT
size: once; V: TRBV21-1; D: -; J: TRBJ1-1; CDR3: CASSNFDGEGTEAFF; DNA: TGTGCCAGCAGCAATTTTGACGGGGAAGGAACTGAAGCTTTCTTT
size: -; V: TRBV6-5; D: -; J: TRBJ1-5; CDR3: CASSFSTAQPQHF; DNA: TGTGCCAGCAGTTTCTCGACAGCTCAGCCCCAGCATTTT
size: -; V: TRBV7-2; D: -; J: TRBJ1-2; CDR3: CASSSPERSGGYTF; DNA: TGTGCCAGCAGCTCCCCAGAAAGATCGGGTGGCTACACCTTC
size: -; V: TRBV7-9; D: -; J: TRBJ1-4; CDR3: CASSSDSGVREKLFF; DNA: TGTGCCAGCAGCTCTGACTCAGGGGTAAGGGAAAAACTGTTTTTT
size: few; V: TRBV9; D: TRBD1; J: TRBJ1-1; CDR3: CASSVGTGGALNTEAFF; DNA: TGTGCCAGCAGCGTAGGGACAGGGGGCGCTTTGAACACTGAAGCTTTCTTT
size: -; V: TRBV4-1; D: -; J: TRBJ1-1; CDR3: CASSPLLQRTEAFF; DNA: TGCGCCAGCAGCCCCCTCTTACAAAGAACTGAAGCTTTCTTT
size: -; V: TRBV11-2; D: TRBD1; J: TRBJ1-1; CDR3: CASSSNRDRGPTEAFF; DNA: TGTGCCAGCAGCTCAAACCGGGACAGGGGCCCCACTGAAGCTTTCTTT
size: once; V: TRBV5-1; D: -; J: TRBJ2-7; CDR3: CASSLADPKYEQYF; DNA: TGCGCCAGCAGCTTGGCTGACCCCAAGTACGAGCAGTACTTC
size: once; V: TRBV9; D: -; J: TRBJ2-2; CDR3: CASSVAVTSELFF; DNA: TGTGCCAGCAGCGTAGCGGTGACTTCTGAGTTGTTTTTT
size: few; V: TRBV7-9; D: -; J: TRBJ2-2; CDR3: CASSPPRDTGELFF; DNA: TGTGCCAGCAGCCCGCCCCGGGACACCGGGGAGCTGTTTTTT
size: -; V: TRBV9; D: -; J: TRBJ1-2; CDR3: CASSDYRAGYTF; DNA: TGTGCCAGCAGCGATTACAGAGCTGGCTACACCTTC
size: few; V: TRBV18; D: -; J: TRBJ1-2; CDR3: CASSPRYAENYGYTF; DNA: TGTGCCAGCTCACCACGTTATGCAGAGAACTATGGCTACACCTTC
size: -; V: TRBV5-1; D: TRBD1; J: TRBJ1-4; CDR3: CASSLTGVEEKLFF; DNA: TGCGCCAGCAGCCTTACAGGGGTAGAGGAAAAACTGTTTTTT
size: few; V: TRBV30; D: TRBD2; J: TRBJ2-3; CDR3: CAWSGAGAESTQYF; DNA: TGTGCCTGGAGTGGAGCGGGGGCCGAGTCTACGCAGTATTTT
size: -; V: TRBV6-1; D: -; J: TRBJ1-5; CDR3: CASSDRGTPNQPQHF; DNA: TGTGCCAGCAGTGATCGCGGGACACCGAATCAGCCCCAGCATTTT
size: -; V: TRBV6-1; D: -; J: TRBJ1-2; CDR3: CASSEDPSSVYGYTF; DNA: TGTGCCAGCAGTGAAGACCCCTCGTCCGTGTATGGCTACACCTTC
size: -; V: TRBV5-1; D: -; J: TRBJ2-3; CDR3: CASSEDGTGSTDTQYF; DNA: TGCGCCAGCAGCGAGGACGGGACCGGTAGCACAGATACGCAGTATTTT
size: -; V: TRBV19; D: -; J: TRBJ1-1; CDR3: CASSFGGRNTEAFF; DNA: TGTGCCAGTAGTTTTGGGGGCCGCAACACTGAAGCTTTCTTT
size: once; V: TRBV7-2; D: TRBD2; J: TRBJ2-3; CDR3: CASSLPSGGGRRDTQYF; DNA: TGTGCCAGCAGCTTACCTAGCGGGGGGGGCCGCAGGGATACGCAGTATTTT
size: -; V: TRBV5-1; D: -; J: TRBJ2-7; CDR3: CASSLPGWDEQYF; DNA: TGCGCCAGCAGCTTACCTGGTTGGGACGAGCAGTACTTC
size: -; V: TRBV15; D: TRBD1; J: TRBJ1-2; CDR3: CATSRDPGDSLYGYTF; DNA: TGTGCCACCAGCAGAGATCCCGGGGACAGTCTCTATGGCTACACCTTC
size: -; V: TRBV7-3; D: -; J: TRBJ1-1; CDR3: CASSLMQNTEAFF; DNA: TGTGCCAGCAGCTTAATGCAGAACACTGAAGCTTTCTTT
size: -; V: TRBV14; D: -; J: TRBJ1-2; CDR3: CASSQDGRSGYTF; DNA: TGTGCCAGCAGCCAAGACGGCAGATCTGGCTACACCTTC
size: -; V: TRBV15; D: -; J: TRBJ1-5; CDR3: CATSKGVSNQPQHF; DNA: TGTGCCACCAGCAAAGGGGTTAGCAATCAGCCCCAGCATTTT
size: -; V: TRBV6-5; D: -; J: TRBJ2-3; CDR3: CASSYKAPDTQYF; DNA: TGTGCCAGCAGTTACAAGGCCCCAGATACGCAGTATTTT
size: -; V: TRBV15; D: -; J: TRBJ2-7; CDR3: CATSNSYEQYF; DNA: TGTGCCACCAGCAACTCCTACGAGCAGTACTTC
size: -; V: TRBV28; D: TRBD1; J: TRBJ1-4; CDR3: CASSILTGGTTNEKLFF; DNA: TGTGCCAGCAGTATCCTGACAGGGGGAACAACTAATGAAAAACTGTTTTTT
size: once; V: TRBV12-5; D: -; J: TRBJ2-7; CDR3: CASGKETAGATYSYEQYF; DNA: TGTGCTAGTGGTAAAGAGACGGCAGGCGCCACCTACTCCTACGAGCAGTACTTC
size: few; V: TRBV6-6; D: -; J: TRBJ2-7; CDR3: CASSYSGSGSSREQYF; DNA: TGTGCCAGCAGTTACTCGGGGAGCGGTTCGTCGCGGGAGCAGTACTTC
size: -; V: TRBV2; D: -; J: TRBJ2-5; CDR3: CASRLSVGETQYF; DNA: TGTGCCAGCAGGCTAAGCGTGGGAGAGACCCAGTACTTC
size: few; V: TRBV5-1; D: -; J: TRBJ1-1; CDR3: CASSPGPSNTEAFF; DNA: TGCGCCAGCAGCCCGGGACCTTCGAACACTGAAGCTTTCTTT
size: -; V: TRBV6-5; D: -; J: TRBJ1-1; CDR3: CASSYLVRGTEAFF; DNA: TGTGCCAGCAGTTACTTGGTCAGGGGCACTGAAGCTTTCTTT
size: -; V: TRBV6-5; D: -; J: TRBJ1-5; CDR3: CASSPGHNQPQHF; DNA: TGTGCCAGCAGCCCGGGACACAATCAGCCCCAGCATTTT
size: once; V: TRBV7-2; D: TRBD2; J: TRBJ2-2; CDR3: CASSLASGGAKSGELFF; DNA: TGTGCCAGCAGCTTAGCCAGCGGGGGGGCCAAATCCGGGGAGCTGTTTTTT
size: -; V: TRBV5-1; D: -; J: TRBJ2-7; CDR3: CASSLGQSYEQYF; DNA: TGCGCCAGCAGCTTGGGTCAATCGTACGAGCAGTACTTC